This is a list of T cell receptor beta chains from one sample in a study of T cell repertoires in cytomegalovirus infection. One entry per CDR3 protein results from TCRdb running MiXCR on the reads. The repertoire holds about 400,000 distinct CDR3 sequences, with roughly 20% as singletons. Sequences were obtained from PBMCs. The receptor set was obtained from a human donor in good health (CMV status not recorded). Some clones in this sample may be carry-over from other donors' samples. Each CDR3 is given without its conserved first and last residue.

>TRBJ2-3|TRBV7-2
ASSFRTSTDTQY
>TRBJ2-7|TRBV19
ASSTGTGREQY
>TRBJ2-1|TRBV6-2/TRBV6-3
ASSYGLAGWF
>TRBJ1-6|TRBV5-4
ASSLEPGTGYSPLH
>TRBJ2-4|TRBV6-2/TRBV6-3
ASSYGDSIQY
>TRBJ2-3|TRBV4-1
ASSQDPNGADTQY
>TRBJ2-2|TRBV7-2
ASSYGTSTGELF
>TRBJ1-2|TRBV7-2
ASSFSMTRDSNYGYT
>TRBJ1-2|TRBV6-1
ATQGGGDGYT
>TRBJ2-1|TRBV5-5
ASSLWGQGGWQF
>TRBJ2-5|TRBV7-6
ASSLAPQQTQETQY
>TRBJ2-1|TRBV18
ASSPGTYNEQF
>TRBJ2-1|TRBV14
ASSQGLVAGVRWSYNEQF
>TRBJ2-1|TRBV6-2/TRBV6-3
ASRDISFVAYNEQF
>TRBJ1-2|TRBV15
ATSRERTGFLYT